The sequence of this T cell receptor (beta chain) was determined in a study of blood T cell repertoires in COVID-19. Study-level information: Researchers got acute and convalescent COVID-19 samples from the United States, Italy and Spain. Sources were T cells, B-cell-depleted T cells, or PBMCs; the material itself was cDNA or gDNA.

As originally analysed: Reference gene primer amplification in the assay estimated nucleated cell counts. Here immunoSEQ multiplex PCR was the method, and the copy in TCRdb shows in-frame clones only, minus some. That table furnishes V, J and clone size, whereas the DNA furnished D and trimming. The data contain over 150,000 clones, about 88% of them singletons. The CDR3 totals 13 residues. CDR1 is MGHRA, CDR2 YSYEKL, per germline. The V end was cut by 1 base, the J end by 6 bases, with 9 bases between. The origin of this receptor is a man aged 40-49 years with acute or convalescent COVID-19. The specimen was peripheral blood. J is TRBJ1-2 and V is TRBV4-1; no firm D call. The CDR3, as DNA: TGCGCCAGCAGCCAAGGTACAGTCAATGGCTACACCTTC. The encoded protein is CASSQGTVNGYTF.